This TCR beta chain was observed in a study of spatial heterogeneity in lung cancer. This clonotype has at least ten counts. Its antigen is as yet unknown. Noted time point: blood at routine non-recurrence follow-up after resection. V shed 2 bases and J shed 4 bases, with 8 bases lying between them. The length of the CDR3 is 13 residues. Looked up from germline, CDR1 is MNHEY and CDR2 is SVGEGT. TCRdb re-called the 5' RACE reads through MiXCR, storing one row per CDR3 protein. The data contain about 94,000 distinct CDR3 sequences, 15% to 20% of them seen just once; the ten biggest clones take up about a fifth. Findings and limits, study-wide: At resection, ubiquitous expanded tumor TCRs appeared in blood more than at follow-up.

The sample in question was PBMCs, obtained at follow-up. This clonotype originated in a male donor with early-stage non-small cell lung cancer. The genes are TRBV6-2 or TRBV6-3 and TRBJ1-1; tentative D call: TRBD1 (5 bases). CDR3 DNA: TGTGCCAGCAGTTACGCAGGGACCACTGAAGCTTTCTTT. Translated, it gives CASSYAGTTEAFF.